Below are 32 T cell receptor beta chains sequenced from a single sample in a study of CD8 T cells in ankylosing spondylitis. Antigens of these TCRs are unknown. Study-level results: A motif in TCR beta, a set of 8 or 9 highly homologous variants, appeared characteristic of ankylosing spondylitis blood.

TCRdb itself ran the 5' RACE reads through MiXCR, one entry per CDR3 protein. The sample has about 540,000 distinct CDR3 sequences; roughly an eighth are singletons. The sequenced material came from blood, either unsorted or a sorted T cell fraction (not recorded which). The receptors were sampled from a male donor with ankylosing spondylitis.

This clonotype has a handful of counts. In DNA, the CDR3 is TGCGCCAGCAGCGAGGGGACAGGGAACAATGAGCAGTTCTTC. This sequence encodes CASSEGTGNNEQFF. The chain joins TRBV5-1 to TRBJ2-1; 9 nucleotides match TRBD1. J lost 5 bases, V lost 4 bases, and 4 bases had no gene match. The length of the CDR3 is 14 residues. Germline V gives CDR1 SGHRS, CDR2 YFSETQ. The variable domain in full, with the rest retrieved from reference TRBV5-1 and TRBJ2-1, is KAGVTQTPRYLIKTRGQQVTLSCSPISGHRSVSWYQQTPGQGLQFLFEYFSETQRNKGNFPGRFSGRQFSNSRSEMNVSTLELGDSALYLCASSEGTGNNEQFFGPGTRLTVL.

In its sample, this clonotype was seen many times. The J gene is TRBJ2-2, the V gene TRBV3-1; D might be TRBD1 or TRBD2, each matching 5 bases. CDR1 and CDR2 from the germline V gene are LGHDT and YNNKEL (reference sequence). The CDR3 runs to 15 residues. Trimming took 6 bases from V and 3 from J, leaving 14 bases between them. The CDR3 loop is CASRPRDGYTGELFF. CDR3 nucleotide sequence: TGTGCCAGCAGACCCCGGGACGGATACACCGGGGAGCTGTTTTTT.

The sample holds one count of this clonotype. The chain joins TRBV7-9 to TRBJ2-3; TRBD1 aligns across 10 bases. The CDR3 loop spans 17 amino acids. Germline trimming cut 4 bases from V and 2 bases from J; bases unmatched to any gene: 9. Germline-derived CDR1 and CDR2 are SEHNR and FQNEAQ (reference sequence). DNA for the CDR3: TGTGCCAGCAGCTCATCGGACAGGGGGTTCCCCACAGATACGCAGTATTTT. It specifies CASSSSDRGFPTDTQYF.

This clonotype was observed a handful of times. The V gene is TRBV5-1, the J gene TRBJ2-3, with D hard to call. Germline V lookup: CDR1 SGHRS, CDR2 YFSETQ. Trimming stripped 4 bases from V and 2 bases from J, with 11 bases between. CDR3 size: 14 residues. The DNA for the CDR3 is TGCGCCAGCAGCACCGGGCTTACCACAGATACGCAGTATTTT. Translating it yields CASSTGLTTDTQYF.

The chain uses TRBV6-1 and TRBJ1-1; TRBD1 agrees at 7 bases. The germline V gene has CDR1 MNHNS and CDR2 SASEGT. The V segment lost 5 bases and the J segment 3 bases; nucleotides outside the gene matches: 9. The CDR3 is 15 residues long. For the CDR3, the DNA is TGTGCCAGCAGTCCGCGTCTCGACAGGGACACTGAAGCTTTCTTT. It encodes CASSPRLDRDTEAFF.

The V and J genes are TRBV20-1 and TRBJ2-4, with D tentatively TRBD1 (5 bases). The CDR3 has 13 residues. Per the germline V gene, CDR1 is DFQATT and CDR2 is SNEGSKA (reference sequence). The germline V and J ends were trimmed by 0 bases and 7 bases, with 10 bases remaining between them. The CDR3 DNA is TGCAGTGCTAGAGAAGCAGGGCGGAACATTCAGTACTTC. It yields the protein CSAREAGRNIQYF.

The chain carries TRBV7-2 and TRBJ2-1; D is possibly TRBD1 (6 bases). Trimming pared 5 bases from V and 10 bases from J, leaving 21 bases between. Germline V gene data show CDR1 as SGHTA and CDR2 as FQGNSA. The CDR3 consists of 15 residues. For the CDR3, the DNA is TGTGCCAGCAGCACCCGACAGGTGGCGATTCGGGAGCAGTTCTTC. Protein: CASSTRQVAIREQFF.

This chain joins TRBV7-2 and TRBJ1-3, with TRBD1 matching 9 bases. The CDR3 length is 14 residues. V trimming: 5 bases; J trimming: 8 bases; junction bases outside the gene matches: 7. Germline V CDR1 and CDR2: SGHTA, FQGNSA. CDR3 nucleotide sequence: TGTGCCAGCAGCCCGGACAGGGGACGGGACACCATATATTTT. Its translation: CASSPDRGRDTIYF.

This clonotype was counted a few times. The chain carries TRBV7-9 and TRBJ1-5; 9 nucleotides line up with TRBD1. The CDR3 is 16 amino acids. The V segment lost 5 bases and the J segment 3 bases; nucleotides outside the gene matches: 8. Germline V CDR1 and CDR2: SEHNR, FQNEAQ (reference sequence). CDR3 nucleotide sequence: TGTGCCAGCAGCCCGGGGACAGGGCTTAACAATCAGCCCCAGCATTTT. It specifies CASSPGTGLNNQPQHF.

This clonotype was found a few times. In nucleotides, the CDR3 is TGTGCCAGCAGCTTTACAGTGGAAACCACTGGGGCCAACGTCCTGACTTTC. As protein: CASSFTVETTGANVLTF. This rearrangement joins TRBV5-5 to TRBJ2-6, with D hard to call. The germline V and J ends were trimmed by 2 bases and 2 bases, with 14 bases remaining between them. CDR3 length: 17 amino acids. Germline V gene sequence: CDR1 SGHKS, CDR2 YYEKEE (reference sequence).

This clonotype occurred a few times. The CDR3: CASSGQGLYEQYF. The CDR3, as DNA: TGTGCCAGCAGTGGGCAGGGACTCTACGAGCAGTACTTC. The chain combines TRBV2 with TRBJ2-7, with D possibly TRBD2 on 6 matching bases. The CDR3 runs 13 residues. Trimming took off 4 bases at V and 3 bases at J, with 10 bases between the two ends. CDR1 SNHLY and CDR2 FYNNEI come from the germline V gene.

This clonotype was recorded a few times. The chain couples TRBV20-1 to TRBJ2-3; 7 bases are a match to TRBD2. V lost 1 base and J lost 5; bases outside the gene matches: 9. There are 15 residues in the CDR3. Germline CDR1 is DFQATT and CDR2 is SNEGSKA (reference sequence). The CDR3 is CSARVSGGSKDTQYF. As DNA, the CDR3 is TGCAGTGCTAGAGTGAGCGGCGGGAGTAAAGATACGCAGTATTTT.

The V and J genes are TRBV6-1 and TRBJ1-1; 7 nucleotides match TRBD1. Germline V gene data show CDR1 as MNHNS and CDR2 as SASEGT. CDR3 length: 16 residues. Unmatched junction bases numbered 10, after V lost 5 bases and J lost 1 base. This CDR3 is CASSTGTGVGNTEAFF. DNA of the CDR3: TGTGCCAGCAGTACCGGCACAGGGGTTGGGAACACTGAAGCTTTCTTT.

The chain couples TRBV18 to TRBJ2-1, with 9 positions matching TRBD2. V shed 5 bases, J shed 0 bases, and the junction held 5 bases outside the gene matches. The CDR3 contains 16 residues. Germline V gene sequence: CDR1 KGHSH, CDR2 LQKENI. CDR3 sequence: CASSVLAGLSYNEQFF. Here the CDR3 DNA reads TGTGCCAGCTCAGTACTAGCGGGCCTCTCCTACAATGAGCAGTTCTTC.

This clonotype was seen a handful of times. The chain joins TRBV10-3 to TRBJ2-7, with TRBD2 matching 11 bases. J lost 3 bases, V lost 6 bases, and 4 bases had no gene match. The CDR3 loop spans 14 amino acids. CDR1 and CDR2 (germline): ENHRY, SYGVKD. The CDR3 bases are TGTGCCATCAGGGCCGGGACTAGCGGCTACGAGCAGTACTTC. Its translation is CAIRAGTSGYEQYF.

The J gene is TRBJ2-7, the V gene TRBV12-3 or TRBV12-4; possibly TRBD1 for D (6 bases). The CDR3 totals 14 residues. Trimming cost V 7 bases and J 3 bases, with 16 bases left between them. The CDR3 region has the DNA TGTGCCAGCACTTTGATGGGGGCGTACTACGAGCAGTACTTC. It codes for CASTLMGAYYEQYF.

This clonotype has only a few counts. The chain employs TRBV29-1 and TRBJ2-1; 9 bases line up with TRBD2. The CDR3 is 13 residues long. The V segment lost 4 bases and the J segment 7 bases; nucleotides outside the gene matches: 5. Germline V gene sequence: CDR1 SQVTM, CDR2 ANQGSEA. DNA of the CDR3: TGCAGCGTTGGAATAGCGGGGGATAATGAGCAGTTCTTC. The encoded protein is CSVGIAGDNEQFF.

In its sample, this clonotype was seen a few times. The chain has TRBV2 and TRBJ2-3; D ambiguous. The CDR3 is 12 amino acids. Germline CDR1 SNHLY, CDR2 FYNNEI. Trimming took off 3 bases at V and 9 bases at J, with 10 bases between the two ends. CDR3 amino acids: CASSESPQTQYF. CDR3 DNA sequence: TGTGCCAGCAGTGAGAGCCCGCAGACGCAGTATTTT.

CDR3 region: CASSFTDLAETQYF. The CDR3, as DNA: TGTGCCAGCAGCTTTACTGACCTTGCAGAGACCCAGTACTTC. This chain connects TRBV11-2 to TRBJ2-5; D gene ambiguous. Germline V lookup: CDR1 SGHAT, CDR2 FQNNGV. V shed 3 bases and J shed 4 bases, with 12 bases lying between them. The CDR3 contains 14 residues. Combining the CDR3 with reference TRBV11-2 and TRBJ2-5 gives the whole variable domain EAGVAQSPRYKIIEKRQSVAFWCNPISGHATLYWYQQILGQGPKLLIQFQNNGVVDDSQLPKDRFSAERLKGVDSTLKIQPAKLEDSAVYLCASSFTDLAETQYFGPGTRLLVL.

In its sample, this clonotype was seen a few times. J is TRBJ2-6 and V is TRBV4-2, with D maybe TRBD2 (6 bases). The V end was cut by 7 bases, the J end by 1 base, with 26 bases between. This CDR3 is built from 20 residues. In germline, CDR1 is LGHNA, CDR2 YNFKEQ. The CDR3 coding sequence is TGTGCCAGCATCGGCCGGCCTCCCGGGAGTCTAAGGTCTGGGGCCAACGTCCTGACTTTC. It codes for CASIGRPPGSLRSGANVLTF.

The rearrangement joins TRBV30 to TRBJ1-1; 10 bases are a match to TRBD1. This CDR3 is 12 amino acids long. Per the germline V gene, CDR1 is GTSNPN and CDR2 is SVGIG (reference sequence). Trimming took 8 bases from V and 5 from J; bases not matched to a gene: 5. The CDR3 DNA sequence: TGTGCCAGGGACAGGGGTGGAACTGAAGCTTTCTTT. It specifies CARDRGGTEAFF.

This clonotype has a handful of counts. CDR3: CATSDPSSGTDTQYF. CDR3 coding DNA: TGTGCCACCAGTGACCCGTCCAGCGGCACAGATACGCAGTATTTT. The chain joins TRBV24-1 to TRBJ2-3, with D unclear. CDR3 size: 15 residues. V lost 4 bases, J lost 1 base, and 11 bases lay in between. The V gene's germline CDR1 is KGHDR and CDR2 SFDVKD.

The J gene is TRBJ1-1, the V gene TRBV5-1, with D unresolved. Deletions cut 4 bases from V and 4 bases from J, with 20 bases between. CDR1 is SGHRS and CDR2 is YFSETQ in the germline V gene. The CDR3 has 16 residues. CDR3 amino acids: CASSPLDGSEGTEAFF. The DNA of the CDR3 is TGCGCCAGCAGCCCGCTTGACGGGAGCGAGGGCACTGAAGCTTTCTTT.

The rearrangement links TRBV5-1 to TRBJ2-7; D might be TRBD1 or TRBD2, each matching 6 bases. This CDR3 has 15 amino acids. The V end was cut by 4 bases, the J end by 4 bases, with 18 bases between. Germline CDR1 is SGHRS and CDR2 is YFSETQ. The CDR3: CASSPGAGRAYEQYF. The CDR3 DNA reads TGCGCCAGCAGCCCGGGGGCGGGAAGGGCGTACGAGCAGTACTTC.

This rearrangement joins TRBV20-1 to TRBJ1-1; no reliable D call. The V gene lost 4 bases and the J gene lost 1 base, with 7 bases spanning the gap. The germline gives CDR1 DFQATT, CDR2 SNEGSKA (reference sequence). CDR3 length: 12 residues. The CDR3 DNA follows: TGCAGTGCTATATCGGGGAACACTGAAGCTTTCTTT. The encoded protein is CSAISGNTEAFF.

This clonotype was seen only a few times. CDR3 amino acids: CASSGWGGYTDTQYF. As DNA, the CDR3 is TGTGCCAGCAGCGGATGGGGGGGATACACAGATACGCAGTATTTT. The rearrangement joins TRBV7-8 to TRBJ2-3; 7 nucleotides align to TRBD2. Germline values: CDR1 SGHVS, CDR2 FQNEAQ. The CDR3 covers 15 residues. V gave up 5 bases and J gave up 2 bases; unmatched junction bases: 7. The full variable domain, with the rest looked up from reference TRBV7-8 and TRBJ2-3, is GAGVSQSPRYKVAKRGQDVALRCDPISGHVSLFWYQQALGQGPEFLTYFQNEAQLDKSGLPSDRFFAERPEGSVSTLKIQRTQQEDSAVYLCASSGWGGYTDTQYFGPGTRLTVL.

This chain uses TRBV20-1 with TRBJ2-7, with a tentative D call TRBD1 (6 bases). The CDR3 runs 13 residues. V was shortened by 2 bases and J by 2 bases, with 10 bases between the two germline ends. CDR1 is DFQATT, CDR2 SNEGSKA, per germline (reference sequence). The CDR3 nucleotides are TGCAGTGCTAGACTCCAGGGGCCCTACGAGCAGTACTTC. This gives the protein CSARLQGPYEQYF.

This clonotype was counted only a few times. The chain is built from TRBV20-1 and TRBJ1-2; D not resolved. The V gene's germline CDR1 is DFQATT and CDR2 SNEGSKA (reference sequence). The ends were cut back, 5 bases at V and 6 bases at J, with 10 bases in the middle. This CDR3 spans 11 amino acids. The CDR3 here is CSAPRTDGYTF. CDR3 sequence (DNA): TGCAGTGCTCCAAGGACGGATGGCTACACCTTC.

This clonotype was seen many times. The V and J genes are TRBV7-9 and TRBJ2-5, with TRBD2 identical over 11 bases. This CDR3 has 15 residues. Germline assignment: CDR1 SEHNR and CDR2 FQNEAQ (reference sequence). J lost 2 bases, V lost 6 bases, and 5 bases had no gene match. DNA of the CDR3: TGTGCCAGCAGTCCTGGGACTAGCGGACAAGAGACCCAGTACTTC. Its protein product is CASSPGTSGQETQYF. Complete variable domain (other parts from reference TRBV7-9 and TRBJ2-5): DTGVSQNPRHKITKRGQNVTFRCDPISEHNRLYWYRQTLGQGPEFLTYFQNEAQLEKSRLLSDRFSAERPKGSFSTLEIQRTEQGDSAMYLCASSPGTSGQETQYFGPGTRLLVL.

This chain links TRBV10-3 with TRBJ2-3; 10 bases match TRBD2. This CDR3 contains 15 residues. Trimming removed 5 bases from V and 5 bases from J; junction bases left unmatched: 7. Germline CDR1 reads ENHRY; CDR2 reads SYGVKD. CDR3 residues: CAISQPGLALDTQYF. In DNA, the CDR3 is TGTGCCATCAGTCAACCGGGACTAGCGCTAGATACGCAGTATTTT.

CDR3 sequence reads: CASRRGGDGYTF. CDR3 nucleotide sequence: TGTGCCAGCAGGCGGGGAGGCGATGGCTACACCTTC. This rearrangement joins TRBV2 to TRBJ1-2, with no clear D. The ends were cut back, 6 bases at V and 6 bases at J, with 11 bases in the middle. Germline V gene lookup returns CDR1 SNHLY and CDR2 FYNNEI. CDR3 length: 12 residues.

This clonotype came up a few times. This chain joins TRBV7-2 and TRBJ1-1; the D gene is possibly TRBD1 (5 bases). Germline lookup yields CDR1 SGHTA and CDR2 FQGNSA. The length of the CDR3 is 15 residues. Trimming removed 1 base at V and 5 bases at J, with 14 bases between. Written as DNA, the CDR3 is TGTGCCAGCAGCTTAGTGTGGCAGGGAGGGACTGAAGCTTTCTTT. As protein: CASSLVWQGGTEAFF.